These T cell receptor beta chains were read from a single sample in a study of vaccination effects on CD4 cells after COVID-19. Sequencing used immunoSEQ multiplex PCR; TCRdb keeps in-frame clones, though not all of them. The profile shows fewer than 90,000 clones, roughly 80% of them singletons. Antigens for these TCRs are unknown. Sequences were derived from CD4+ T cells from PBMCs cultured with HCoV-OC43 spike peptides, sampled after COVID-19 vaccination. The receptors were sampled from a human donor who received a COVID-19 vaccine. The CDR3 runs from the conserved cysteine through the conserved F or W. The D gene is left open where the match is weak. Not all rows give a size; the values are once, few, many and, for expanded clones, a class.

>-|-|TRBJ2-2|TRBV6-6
CASSYSMRGLHGELFF
TGTGCCAGCAGTTACTCGATGCGGGGTCTGCACGGGGAGCTGTTTTTT
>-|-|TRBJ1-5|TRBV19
CASSIAGGAQHF
TGTGCCAGTAGTATAGCAGGAGGAGCCCAGCATTTT
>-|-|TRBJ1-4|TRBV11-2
CASSRDEKLFF
TGTGCCAGCAGCAGAGATGAAAAACTGTTTTTT
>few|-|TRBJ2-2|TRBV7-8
CASSLKNTGELFF
TGTGCCAGCAGCTTAAAAAACACCGGGGAGCTGTTTTTT
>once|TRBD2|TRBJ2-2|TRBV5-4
CASSFWGGDTGELFF
TGTGCCAGCAGCTTCTGGGGGGGTGACACCGGGGAGCTGTTTTTT
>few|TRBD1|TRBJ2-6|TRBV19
CASRDRGTGKDGANVLTF
TGTGCCAGTAGGGACCGTGGGACAGGGAAAGACGGGGCCAACGTCCTGACTTTC
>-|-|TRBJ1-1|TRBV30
CAWRWDTNTEAFF
TGTGCCTGGAGGTGGGACACGAACACTGAAGCTTTCTTT
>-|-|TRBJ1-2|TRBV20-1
CSASSTGPTYGYTF
TGCAGTGCTAGTAGTACAGGGCCTACCTATGGCTACACCTTC
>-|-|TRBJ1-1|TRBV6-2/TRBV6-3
CASSYQGIGTEAFF
TGTGCCAGCAGTTACCAGGGGATAGGCACTGAAGCTTTCTTT
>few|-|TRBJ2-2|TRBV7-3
CASSLLVTPGELFF
TGTGCCAGCAGCTTACTAGTTACCCCTGGGGAGCTGTTTTTT
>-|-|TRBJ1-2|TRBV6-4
CASSESGVADYGYTF
TGTGCCAGCAGTGAATCTGGGGTTGCCGACTATGGCTACACCTTC
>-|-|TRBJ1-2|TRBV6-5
CASNGGYGYTF
TGTGCATCAAATGGGGGCTATGGCTACACCTTC
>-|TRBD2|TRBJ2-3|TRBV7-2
CASSLTTSGGDTQYF
TGTGCCAGCAGCTTAACCACTAGCGGGGGAGATACGCAGTATTTT
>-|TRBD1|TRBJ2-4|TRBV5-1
CASSQGTGVNQAIAKNIQYF
TGCGCCAGCAGCCAAGGGACAGGGGTAAACCAAGCTATAGCCAAAAACATTCAGTACTTC
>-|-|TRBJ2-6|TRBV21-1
CARTGTSPFGANVLTF
TGTGCCAGGACCGGGACTAGTCCTTTCGGGGCCAACGTCCTGACTTTC
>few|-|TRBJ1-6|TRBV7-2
CASSVRGSGSPLHF
TGTGCCAGCAGCGTCAGGGGATCCGGTTCACCCCTCCACTTT
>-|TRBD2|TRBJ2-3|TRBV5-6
CASSLGAGGRGDTDTQYF
TGTGCCAGCAGCTTGGGGGCGGGGGGGCGTGGGGACACAGATACGCAGTATTTT
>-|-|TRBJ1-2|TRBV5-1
CASSWGGDYGDGYTF
TGCGCCAGCAGCTGGGGAGGGGATTATGGCGATGGCTACACCTTC
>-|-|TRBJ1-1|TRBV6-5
CASSKMTVNTEAFF
TGTGCCAGCAGTAAAATGACAGTAAACACTGAAGCTTTCTTT
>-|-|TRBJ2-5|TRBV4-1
CASSSGSRQETQYF
TGCGCCAGTAGTAGCGGATCGCGTCAAGAGACCCAGTACTTC
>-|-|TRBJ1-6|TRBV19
CASSSVSGASPLHF
TGTGCCAGTAGTAGCGTCAGCGGGGCCTCACCCCTCCACTTT
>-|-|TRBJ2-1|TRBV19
CASSIGRDRGFF
TGTGCCAGTAGTATAGGCCGAGACCGTGGGTTCTTC
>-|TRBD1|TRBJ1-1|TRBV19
CASSIYTGGSNEAFF
TGTGCCAGTAGTATTTATACAGGGGGCTCGAATGAAGCTTTCTTT
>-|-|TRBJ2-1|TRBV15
CATSRAQNNEQFF
TGTGCCACCAGCAGAGCCCAGAACAATGAGCAGTTCTTC
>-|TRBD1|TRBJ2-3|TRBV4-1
CASSQVRYGTGGTDTQYF
TGCGCCAGCAGCCAAGTTCGGTACGGGACAGGGGGCACAGATACGCAGTATTTT
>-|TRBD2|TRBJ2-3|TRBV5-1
CASSLAGTSGGATDTQYF
TGCGCCAGCAGCCTTGCTGGGACTAGCGGGGGGGCCACAGATACGCAGTATTTT
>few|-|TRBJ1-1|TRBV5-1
CASSLGTGNTEAFF
TGCGCCAGCAGCTTGGGGACGGGTAACACTGAAGCTTTCTTT
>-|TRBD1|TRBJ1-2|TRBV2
CASRVRRDRPLGYTF
TGTGCCAGCAGAGTCAGAAGGGACAGGCCTCTTGGCTACACCTTC
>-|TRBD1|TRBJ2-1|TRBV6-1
CASSVGRRTGGSYNEQFF
TGTGCCAGCAGTGTAGGTCGGAGGACAGGGGGCTCATACAATGAGCAGTTCTTC